This TCR beta chain was identified in a study of vaccination and CD4 T cells after COVID-19. Findings of the study overall: Reactive clonotype counts went from median around 20 after infection to roughly 39 after vaccination, nonsignificantly. For convalescent patients, 304 of the 307 vaccine-specific clones analyzed were classified as spike mono-reactive. With convalescent patients, a median roughly 83% of reactive clones emerged solely after vaccination.

Germline CDR1 DFQATT, CDR2 SNEGSKA (reference sequence). The CDR3 covers 16 residues. Stated treatment: approximately nine-day PBMC culture with coronavirus spike peptide pools or control peptides (ViraFEST assay). As to this clonotype: No antigen is known for it.

The Oncomine TCR Beta short-read assay sequenced DNA from cultured CD4+ T cells. TCRdb independently ran MiXCR on the PCR reads; one entry per CDR3 protein. This sample carries fewer than 8,500 distinct CDR3 sequences, about 76% of them seen once, and the ten largest clones take roughly 19%. The gene calls are TRBV20-1 and TRBJ2-1; 7 bases align to TRBD2. The J call may be faulty, since TRBJ2-7 better matches the DNA end. The specimen sequenced was CD4+ T cells from blood, cultured in vitro. This TCR was sampled from a human donor who had recovered from COVID-19. CDR3 sequence (DNA): TGCAGTGCTAGAGATTCGGTTAGGGGAGGGCCGGACGAGCAGTACTTC. Protein: CSARDSVRGGPDEQYF.